The 28 T cell receptor beta chains listed next were all sequenced from one sample in a study of control samples from healthy donors and cancer patients. The assay was immunoSEQ multiplex PCR, and TCRdb's table has in-frame clones only and misses some. The repertoire holds about 140,000 clones, with more than 80% as singletons. Sequencing was performed on blood. The receptors were gathered from a man younger than 35 in good health.

J is TRBJ1-2 and V is TRBV4-1, with D possibly matching TRBD1 (5 bases). The ends were cut back, 3 bases at V and 5 bases at J, with 16 bases in the middle. In germline, CDR1 is MGHRA, CDR2 YSYEKL. There are 15 residues in the CDR3. The CDR3 loop reads CASSHPPGLLYGYTF. Here the CDR3 DNA reads TGCGCCAGCAGCCACCCACCGGGACTGCTATATGGCTACACCTTC.

The chain uses TRBV19 and TRBJ2-2; 9 nucleotides match TRBD2. Germline values: CDR1 LNHDA, CDR2 SQIVND (reference sequence). The CDR3 loop spans 16 amino acids. Trimming cost V 5 bases and J 1 base; bases outside gene matches: 5. CDR3 DNA sequence: TGTGCCAGTAGTCGGAGCGGGGGGCTGAACACCGGGGAGCTGTTTTTT. As protein: CASSRSGGLNTGELFF.

This clone was found once. The chain joins TRBV24-1 to TRBJ1-5; D uncertain. The CDR3 spans 14 residues. The germline CDR1 and CDR2 sequences are KGHDR and SFDVKD. V was shortened by 6 bases and J by 5 bases, with 13 bases between the two germline ends. DNA for the CDR3: TGTGCCACCAGTCCCTACAGCCGAGATCAGCCCCAGCATTTT. Translated: CATSPYSRDQPQHF.

This rearrangement joins TRBV28 to TRBJ1-1; D is ambiguous. Trimming removed 3 bases at V and 4 bases at J, with 12 bases between. The CDR3 contains 14 residues. Per the germline V gene, CDR1 is MDHEN and CDR2 is SYDVKM. The CDR3 DNA reads as TGTGCCAGCAGTTTCTCTTCACAAGTCACTGAAGCTTTCTTT. The encoded protein is CASSFSSQVTEAFF.

V gene TRBV5-6 combines with J gene TRBJ1-1, with TRBD1 matching over 7 bases. V shed 4 bases, J shed 0 bases, and the junction held 3 bases outside the gene matches. The CDR3 is made up of 14 amino acids. Per germline, CDR1 SGHDT and CDR2 YYEEEE. The CDR3 loop is CASSQGQLNTEAFF. In DNA, the CDR3 is TGTGCCAGCAGCCAGGGACAGCTGAACACTGAAGCTTTCTTT.

Comment on this clone: A read error may produce the germline difference seen at one junction end. The gene calls are TRBV30 and TRBJ2-2; D is uncertain. The length of the CDR3 is 13 residues. The germline CDR1 and CDR2 sequences are GTSNPN and SVGIG (reference sequence). The chain's CDR3 is CAWSRTNAGELFF. Written as DNA, the CDR3 is TGTGCCTGGAGTCGCACGAACGCCGGGGAGCTGTTTTTT.

V gene TRBV9 combines with J gene TRBJ2-6; tentative D call: TRBD1 (6 bases). The CDR3 spans 15 residues. The V end lost 4 bases, the J end lost 2 bases, and 10 bases lay between the germline ends. CDR1 SGDLS and CDR2 YYNGEE come from the germline V gene. The CDR3 DNA follows: TGTGCCAGCAGCCTCAACAGGGCTGGGGCCAACGTCCTGACTTTC. It translates to CASSLNRAGANVLTF.

V gene TRBV19 combines with J gene TRBJ2-4; 8 positions match TRBD2. The germline V gene has CDR1 LNHDA and CDR2 SQIVND (reference sequence). This CDR3 has 16 amino acids. Trimming at V came to 1 base and at J to 7 bases, leaving 9 bases not matched to a gene. CDR3 sequence reads: CASSIASGGARNIQYF. The CDR3 DNA sequence: TGTGCCAGTAGTATAGCCTCGGGGGGGGCTCGGAACATTCAGTACTTC.

J is TRBJ2-7 and V is TRBV5-4; D call uncertain. Germline CDR1 and CDR2: SGHNT and YYREEE (reference sequence). V was clipped by 2 bases and J by 0 bases, with 15 bases between them. The CDR3 extends over 16 amino acids. The CDR3 loop reads CASSLGDGYYSYEQYF. As DNA, the CDR3 is TGTGCCAGCAGCTTAGGTGATGGTTATTACTCCTACGAGCAGTACTTC.

In this sample, this clone turned up once. This chain uses TRBV5-1 with TRBJ2-1; the D gene could be TRBD1 or TRBD2 (6 bases each). Germline V gene data show CDR1 as SGHRS and CDR2 as YFSETQ. V was clipped by 2 bases and J by 8 bases, with 26 bases between them. The length of the CDR3 is 18 residues. The CDR3: CASSLVEGGGSIFDEQFF. As DNA, the CDR3 is TGCGCCAGCAGCTTAGTTGAAGGGGGAGGTTCGATATTCGATGAGCAGTTCTTC.

The CDR3 loop is CASSYRRDSNEQFF. The CDR3, as DNA: TGTGCCAGCAGTTACCGTCGGGACAGCAATGAGCAGTTCTTC. The chain carries TRBV6-5 and TRBJ2-1, with TRBD1 matching over 7 bases. This CDR3 region has 14 residues. Germline trimming cut 2 bases from V and 6 bases from J; bases unmatched to any gene: 4. Germline CDR1 is MNHEY and CDR2 is SVGAGI.

The rearrangement joins TRBV6-6 to TRBJ2-4, with D possibly matching TRBD2 (6 bases). V was trimmed by 6 bases and J by 7 bases, leaving 16 bases between them. CDR1 is MNHNY and CDR2 is SVGAGI in the germline V gene (reference sequence). The CDR3 has 14 amino acids. The CDR3 DNA is TGTGCCAGCAGGGGGGGACCGTCGAGTAACATTCAGTACTTC. This sequence encodes CASRGGPSSNIQYF.

V is TRBV4-3 and J is TRBJ1-2, with D possibly TRBD1 on 5 matching bases. Germline V gene lookup returns CDR1 LGHNA and CDR2 YSLEER. V was pared by 6 bases and J by 5 bases, with 22 bases between. This CDR3 has 16 residues. The CDR3 DNA follows: TGCGCCAGCAGTACGGACACCGGCGGATCGGGGTATGGCTACACCTTC. Translation gives CASSTDTGGSGYGYTF.

The CDR3 protein is CASSLGLAEDNEQFF. The CDR3 DNA reads TGCGCCAGCAGCTTAGGACTAGCAGAAGACAATGAGCAGTTCTTC. V usage is TRBV5-1 and J usage is TRBJ2-1, with 8 bases lining up with TRBD2. CDR3 length: 15 amino acids. V lost 2 bases and J lost 5; bases outside the gene matches: 6. CDR1 and CDR2 (germline): SGHRS, YFSETQ.

This clone was found once. The chain combines TRBV9 with TRBJ1-1; D might be TRBD1 (5 bases). The germline V and J ends were trimmed by 1 base and 6 bases, with 16 bases remaining between them. The CDR3 is 15 residues long. The germline V gene encodes CDR1 SGDLS and CDR2 YYNGEE. The chain's CDR3 is CASSVSQGTGSEAFF. The CDR3 coding sequence is TGTGCCAGCAGCGTATCCCAGGGAACGGGCTCTGAAGCTTTCTTT.

The chain recombines TRBV28 with TRBJ2-7; 7 bases fit TRBD1. V lost 5 bases, J lost 6 bases, and 10 bases stayed unmatched. The CDR3 has 14 amino acids. Germline CDR1 is MDHEN and CDR2 is SYDVKM. The CDR3 protein is CASSPDRAGVEQYF. The CDR3 DNA reads TGTGCCAGCAGTCCAGACAGGGCGGGCGTCGAGCAGTACTTC.

The J gene is TRBJ2-6, the V gene TRBV10-3; D unclear. CDR3 length: 14 amino acids. Germline-derived CDR1 and CDR2 are ENHRY and SYGVKD. V shed 10 bases and J shed 0 bases, with 10 bases lying between them. The CDR3 is CATASDSGANVLTF. CDR3 nucleotides: TGTGCCACCGCCTCAGACTCTGGGGCCAACGTCCTGACTTTC.

This clone has more than one count but fewer than ten. The rearrangement uses TRBV27 and TRBJ2-7, with TRBD2 matching over 12 bases. The CDR3 is made up of 15 amino acids. The V and J ends lost 4 bases and 7 bases, in that order; junction bases with no gene match: 8. Per the germline V gene, CDR1 is MNHEY and CDR2 is SMNVEV (reference sequence). CDR3 nucleotides: TGTGCCAGCAGTTGGGCTAGCGGGGGGGCGCGTGAGCAGTACTTC. Translated: CASSWASGGAREQYF.

V and J are TRBV29-1 and TRBJ1-1, with a possible D match to TRBD1 (5 bases). The CDR3 is 13 amino acids. Trimming left V 7 bases short and J 1 base short, with 13 bases between. CDR1 and CDR2 from the germline V gene are SQVTM and ANQGSEA. CDR3 DNA sequence: TGCAGCGGTGCTACAGGTGGGAACACTGAAGCTTTCTTT. Translation gives CSGATGGNTEAFF.

The J gene is TRBJ2-5, the V gene TRBV2, with 8 bases that match TRBD1. The trim removed 6 bases at V and 7 bases at J, leaving 13 bases unmatched. The CDR3 consists of 15 residues. Germline-derived CDR1 and CDR2 are SNHLY and FYNNEI. CDR3 amino acids: CASRDRGAGMGTQYF. The DNA of the CDR3 is TGTGCCAGCAGAGACAGGGGAGCAGGGATGGGGACCCAGTACTTC.

The CDR3 sequence is CASSYRAGGYTF. The CDR3 region has the DNA TGTGCCAGCAGTTACAGAGCGGGTGGCTACACCTTC. V and J are TRBV6-2 or TRBV6-3 and TRBJ1-2; no definite D call. Trimming left V 2 bases short and J 7 bases short, with 8 bases between. This CDR3 comprises 12 residues. Germline V gene lookup returns CDR1 MNHEY and CDR2 SVGEGT.

The J gene is TRBJ2-3, the V gene TRBV21-1; TRBD1 was called by the table and not checked on the DNA. TRBV21-1 is termed a pseudogene. The CDR3 sequence is 18 residues long. CDR3 bases: TGTGCCAGCAGCAAAAGGGGCGCTGGTCACCCTCACACAGATACGCAGTATTTT. Protein product: CASSKRGAGHPHTDTQYF.

This rearrangement joins TRBV5-6 to TRBJ1-5, with D maybe TRBD1 (6 bases). Trimming removed 1 base from V and 5 bases from J, with 13 bases in between. This CDR3 contains 15 residues. Germline CDR1 is SGHDT and CDR2 is YYEEEE. The CDR3 coding sequence is TGTGCCAGCAGCTTGAGTGCGGGGGCGTATCAGCCCCAGCATTTT. This sequence encodes CASSLSAGAYQPQHF. The full variable domain, its missing parts supplied by reference TRBV5-6 and TRBJ1-5, is DAGVTQSPTHLIKTRGQQVTLRCSPKSGHDTVSWYQQALGQGPQFIFQYYEEEERQRGNFPDRFSGHQFPNYSSELNVNALLLGDSALYLCASSLSAGAYQPQHFGDGTRLSIL.

The V gene is TRBV29-1, the J gene TRBJ2-2; D perhaps matches TRBD2 (6 bases). Trimming stripped 7 bases from V and 2 bases from J, with 11 bases between. This CDR3 is built from 13 residues. The germline CDR1 and CDR2 sequences are SQVTM and ANQGSEA. Here the CDR3 DNA reads TGCAGCGCCGGGGGACTTAACACCGGGGAGCTGTTTTTT. This translates into CSAGGLNTGELFF.

This clone was seen just once. This chain connects TRBV19 to TRBJ1-3; D unclear. Germline CDR1 is LNHDA and CDR2 is SQIVND (reference sequence). This CDR3 has 15 amino acids. The V end was cut by 4 bases, the J end by 0 bases, with 10 bases between. The CDR3 loop reads CASSRAGDSGNTIYF. CDR3 coding DNA: TGTGCCAGTAGTAGGGCCGGAGACTCTGGAAACACCATATATTTT.

This clone is a singleton in its sample. This chain connects TRBV9 to TRBJ1-6; TRBD1 aligns across 7 bases. J was trimmed by 7 bases and V by 10 bases; bases with no gene match: 11. This CDR3 comprises 14 residues. The germline CDR1 and CDR2 sequences are SGDLS and YYNGEE. The DNA of the CDR3 is TGTGCCTCGCGTGGGGGACAGATCAATTCACCCCTCCACTTT. Its protein is CASRGGQINSPLHF.

This clone is a singleton in its sample. The J gene is TRBJ1-1, the V gene TRBV4-1, with 7 bases fitting TRBD1. J lost 4 bases, V lost 1 base, and 6 bases had no gene match. Germline lookup yields CDR1 MGHRA and CDR2 YSYEKL. The CDR3 consists of 15 residues. In DNA form, the CDR3 reads TGCGCCAGCAGCCAAGGAGACAGGGCCGGCACTGAAGCTTTCTTT. Residues: CASSQGDRAGTEAFF.

This chain uses TRBV5-5 with TRBJ1-2; weak D call: TRBD1 (6 bases). V was pared by 5 bases and J by 4 bases, with 9 bases between. In germline, CDR1 is SGHKS, CDR2 YYEKEE (reference sequence). The CDR3 is 12 amino acids. The CDR3 here is CASSPDSYGYTF. CDR3 nucleotide sequence: TGTGCCAGCAGTCCGGACAGCTATGGCTACACCTTC.